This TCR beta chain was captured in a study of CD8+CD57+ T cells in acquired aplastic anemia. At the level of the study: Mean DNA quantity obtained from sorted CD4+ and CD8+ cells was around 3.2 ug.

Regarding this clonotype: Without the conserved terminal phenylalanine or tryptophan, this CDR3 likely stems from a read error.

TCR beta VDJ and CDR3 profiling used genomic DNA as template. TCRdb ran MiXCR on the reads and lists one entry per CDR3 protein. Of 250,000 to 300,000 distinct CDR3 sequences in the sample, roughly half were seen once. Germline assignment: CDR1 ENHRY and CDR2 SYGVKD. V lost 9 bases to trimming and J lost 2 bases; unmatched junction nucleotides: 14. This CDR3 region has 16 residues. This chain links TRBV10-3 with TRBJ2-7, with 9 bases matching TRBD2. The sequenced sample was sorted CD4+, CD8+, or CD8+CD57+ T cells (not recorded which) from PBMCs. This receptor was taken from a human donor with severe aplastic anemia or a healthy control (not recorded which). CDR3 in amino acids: CAMSSSQAGGAYEQYS. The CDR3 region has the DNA TGTGCCATGTCTTCATCCCAAGCGGGGGGCGCCTACGAGCAGTACTCC.